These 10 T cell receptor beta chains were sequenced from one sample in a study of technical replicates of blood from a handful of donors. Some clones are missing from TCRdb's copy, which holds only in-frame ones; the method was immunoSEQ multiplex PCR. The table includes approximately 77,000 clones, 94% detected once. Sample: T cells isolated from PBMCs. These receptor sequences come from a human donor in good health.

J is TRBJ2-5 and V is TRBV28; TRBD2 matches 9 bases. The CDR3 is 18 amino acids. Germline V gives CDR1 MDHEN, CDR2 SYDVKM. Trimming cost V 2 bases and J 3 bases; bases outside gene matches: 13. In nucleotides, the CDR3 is TGTGCCAGCAGTTTAGTCTTCCCGGATAGCGGGGGAGAAGAGACCCAGTACTTC. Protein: CASSLVFPDSGGEETQYF.

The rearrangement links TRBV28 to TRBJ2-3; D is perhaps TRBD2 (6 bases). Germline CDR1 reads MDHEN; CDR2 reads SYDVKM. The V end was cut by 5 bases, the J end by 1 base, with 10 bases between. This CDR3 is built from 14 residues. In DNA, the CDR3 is TGTGCCAGCAGTCCTAGCGCCCGCACAGATACGCAGTATTTT. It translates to CASSPSARTDTQYF.

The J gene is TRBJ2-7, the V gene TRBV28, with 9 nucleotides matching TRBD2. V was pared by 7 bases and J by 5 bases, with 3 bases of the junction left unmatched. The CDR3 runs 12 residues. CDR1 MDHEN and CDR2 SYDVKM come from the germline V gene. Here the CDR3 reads CASTIAGDEQYF. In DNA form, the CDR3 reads TGTGCCAGCACTATAGCGGGAGACGAGCAGTACTTC.

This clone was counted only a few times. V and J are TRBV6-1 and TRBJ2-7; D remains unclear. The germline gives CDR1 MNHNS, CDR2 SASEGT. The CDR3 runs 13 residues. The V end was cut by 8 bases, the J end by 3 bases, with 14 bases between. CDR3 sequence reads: CASVSSPVYEQYF. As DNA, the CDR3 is TGTGCCAGCGTATCGTCCCCCGTCTACGAGCAGTACTTC.

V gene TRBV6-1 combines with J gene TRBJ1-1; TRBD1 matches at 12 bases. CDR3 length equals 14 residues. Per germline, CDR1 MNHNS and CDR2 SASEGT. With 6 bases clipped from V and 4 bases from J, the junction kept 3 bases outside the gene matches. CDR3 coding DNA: TGTGCCAGCAGGGGACAGGGGGCGAGCACTGAAGCTTTCTTT. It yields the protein CASRGQGASTEAFF.

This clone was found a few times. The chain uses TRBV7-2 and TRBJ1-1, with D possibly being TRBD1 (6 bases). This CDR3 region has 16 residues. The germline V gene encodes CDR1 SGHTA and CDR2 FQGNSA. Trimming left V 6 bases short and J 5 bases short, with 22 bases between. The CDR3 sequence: CASSFRGGGLVTEAFF. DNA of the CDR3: TGTGCCAGCAGTTTTCGGGGCGGGGGGCTGGTTACTGAAGCTTTCTTT.

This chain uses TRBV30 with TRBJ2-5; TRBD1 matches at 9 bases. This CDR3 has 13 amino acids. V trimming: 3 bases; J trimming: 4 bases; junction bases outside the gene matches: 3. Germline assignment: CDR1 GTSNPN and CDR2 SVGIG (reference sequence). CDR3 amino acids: CAWSTGGRETQYF. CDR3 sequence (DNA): TGTGCCTGGAGCACAGGGGGCCGAGAGACCCAGTACTTC.

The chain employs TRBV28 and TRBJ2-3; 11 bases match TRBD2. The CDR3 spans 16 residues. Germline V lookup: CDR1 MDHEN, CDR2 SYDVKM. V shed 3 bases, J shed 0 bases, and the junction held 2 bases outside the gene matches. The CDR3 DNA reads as TGTGCCAGCAGTTTGACTAGCGGGATGAGCACAGATACGCAGTATTTT. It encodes CASSLTSGMSTDTQYF.

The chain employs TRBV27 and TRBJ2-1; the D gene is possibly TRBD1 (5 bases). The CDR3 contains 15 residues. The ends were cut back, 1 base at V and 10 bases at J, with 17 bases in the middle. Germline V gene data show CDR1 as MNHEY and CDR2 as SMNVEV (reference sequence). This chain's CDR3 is CASSLWAGKYEEQFF. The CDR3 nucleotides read TGTGCCAGCAGTTTATGGGCAGGGAAATACGAGGAGCAGTTCTTC.

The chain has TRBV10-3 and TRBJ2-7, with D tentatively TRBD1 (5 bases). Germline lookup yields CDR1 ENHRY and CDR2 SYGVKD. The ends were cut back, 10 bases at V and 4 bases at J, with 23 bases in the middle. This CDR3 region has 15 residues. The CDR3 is CATQGSWLGEYEQYF. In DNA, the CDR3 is TGTGCCACTCAGGGTTCTTGGCTGGGCGAATACGAGCAGTACTTC.